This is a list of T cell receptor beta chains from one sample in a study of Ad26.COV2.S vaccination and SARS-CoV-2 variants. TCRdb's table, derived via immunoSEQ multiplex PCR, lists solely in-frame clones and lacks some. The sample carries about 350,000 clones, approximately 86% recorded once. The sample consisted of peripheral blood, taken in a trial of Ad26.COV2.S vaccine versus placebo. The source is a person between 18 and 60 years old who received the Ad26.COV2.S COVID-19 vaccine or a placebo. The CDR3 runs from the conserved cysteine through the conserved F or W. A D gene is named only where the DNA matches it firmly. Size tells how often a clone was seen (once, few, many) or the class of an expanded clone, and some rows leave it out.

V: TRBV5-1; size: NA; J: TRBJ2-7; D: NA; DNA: TGCGCCAGCAGCTTGGAAGGGGCCGAGCAGTACTTC; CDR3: CASSLEGAEQYF
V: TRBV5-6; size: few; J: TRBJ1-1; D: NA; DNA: TGTGCCAGCAGCTTGGTAAGGCAGGCTTCCGAAGCTTTCTTT; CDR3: CASSLVRQASEAFF
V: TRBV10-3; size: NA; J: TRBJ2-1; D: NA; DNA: TGTGCCATCAGTGTTGAAAGGAATGAGCAGTTCTTC; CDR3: CAISVERNEQFF
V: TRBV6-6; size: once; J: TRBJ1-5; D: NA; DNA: TGTGCCAGCAGTTACGAGGGGAATCAGCCCCAGCATTTT; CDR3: CASSYEGNQPQHF
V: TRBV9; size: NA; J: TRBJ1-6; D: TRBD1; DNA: TGTGCCAGCAGCGGCCAGGGGGAAAATTCACCCCTCCACTTT; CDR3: CASSGQGENSPLHF
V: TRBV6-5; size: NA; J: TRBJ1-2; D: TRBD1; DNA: TGTGCCAGCAGTAACCAGGGGGGCTATGGCTACACCTTC; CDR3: CASSNQGGYGYTF
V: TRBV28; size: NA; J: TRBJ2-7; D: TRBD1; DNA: TGTGCCAGCAGCCCCGGGACAGCTGGACTTTACTTC; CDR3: CASSPGTAGLYF
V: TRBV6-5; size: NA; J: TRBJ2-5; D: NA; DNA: TGTGCCAGCAAGTTGGCAGGGATAGGCGAGACCCAGTACTTC; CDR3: CASKLAGIGETQYF
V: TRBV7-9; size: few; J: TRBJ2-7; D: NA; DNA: TGTGCCAGCAGCTTAGCCGGGGAGGTTAGGTACGAGCAGTACTTC; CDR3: CASSLAGEVRYEQYF
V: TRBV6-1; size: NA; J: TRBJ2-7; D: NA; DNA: TGTGCCAGCAGTGAAGCGGCGGGCGAGCAGTACTTC; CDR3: CASSEAAGEQYF
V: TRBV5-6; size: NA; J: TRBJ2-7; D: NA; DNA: TGTGCCAGCACCCTCGGGACTCGCCGTTCCTACGAGCAGTACTTC; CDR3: CASTLGTRRSYEQYF
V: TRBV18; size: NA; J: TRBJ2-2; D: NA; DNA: TGTGCCAGCTCACGGGTCGCGGTAACGAACACCGGGGAGCTGTTTTTT; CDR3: CASSRVAVTNTGELFF
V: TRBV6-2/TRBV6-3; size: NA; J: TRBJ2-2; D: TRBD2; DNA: TGTGCCAGCAGTTCTTGGGGGGGACGAGGCACCGGGGAGCTGTTTTTT; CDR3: CASSSWGGRGTGELFF
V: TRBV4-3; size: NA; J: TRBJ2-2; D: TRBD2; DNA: TGCGCCAGCAGCCAGATTACTAGCGGGAGGGCTCGGACCGGGGAGCTGTTTTTT; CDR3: CASSQITSGRARTGELFF
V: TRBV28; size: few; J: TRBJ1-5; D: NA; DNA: TGTGCCAGCACCCTCGATGTAGGGGACGGGCAGCCCCAGCATTTT; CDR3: CASTLDVGDGQPQHF
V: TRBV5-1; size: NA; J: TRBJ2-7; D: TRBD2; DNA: TGCGCCAGTACTAGCGGGAGGGGCGAGCAGTACTTC; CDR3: CASTSGRGEQYF
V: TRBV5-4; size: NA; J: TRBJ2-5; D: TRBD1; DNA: TGTGCCAGCAGCCCTGGGGCCCCGACAGGGCCGTACCAAGAGACCCAGTACTTC; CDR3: CASSPGAPTGPYQETQYF
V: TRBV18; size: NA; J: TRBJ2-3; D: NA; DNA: TGTGCCAGCTCACGACAACGTCAGCAATACACAGATACGCAGTATTTT; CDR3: CASSRQRQQYTDTQYF
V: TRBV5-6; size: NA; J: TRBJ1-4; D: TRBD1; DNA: TGTGCCAGCAGCTCTTTACAGGGGACAGCTAATGAAAAACTGTTTTTT; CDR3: CASSSLQGTANEKLFF
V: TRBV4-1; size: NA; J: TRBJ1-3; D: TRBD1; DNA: TGCGCCAGCAGCCAGGGACAGTTAGTAAGCTCTGGAAACACCATATATTTT; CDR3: CASSQGQLVSSGNTIYF
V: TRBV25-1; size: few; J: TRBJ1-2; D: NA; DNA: TGTGCCAGCAGTGGTTCGGGGCATGGCTACACCTTC; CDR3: CASSGSGHGYTF
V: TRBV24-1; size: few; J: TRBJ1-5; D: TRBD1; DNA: TGTGCCACCAGTGAGGCGGGACAGGGTAACCAGCCCCAGCATTTT; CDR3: CATSEAGQGNQPQHF
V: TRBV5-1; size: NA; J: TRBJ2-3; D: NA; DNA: TGCGCCAGCAGCTTGGGAGGATTCACGAGCACAGATACGCAGTATTTT; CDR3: CASSLGGFTSTDTQYF
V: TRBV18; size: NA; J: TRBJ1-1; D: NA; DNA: TGTGCCAGCTCACCTTCATATGGGGAGAACACTGAAGCTTTCTTT; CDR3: CASSPSYGENTEAFF
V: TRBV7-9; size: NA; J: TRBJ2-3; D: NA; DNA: TGTGCCAGCAGCTTCGGGTCGGATACGCAGTATTTT; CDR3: CASSFGSDTQYF
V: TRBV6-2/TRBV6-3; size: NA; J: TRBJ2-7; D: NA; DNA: TGTGCCAGCAGCAACCGGGACATTTCCTACGAGCAGTACTTC; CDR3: CASSNRDISYEQYF
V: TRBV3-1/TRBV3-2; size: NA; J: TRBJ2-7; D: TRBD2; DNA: TGTGCCAGCAGCCAAGATAGGCTAGCGGGCCCCTACGAGCAGTACTTC; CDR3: CASSQDRLAGPYEQYF
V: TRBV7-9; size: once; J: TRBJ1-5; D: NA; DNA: TGTGCCAGCAGCTTGGGGGGAAGTTTCAATCAGCCCCAGCATTTT; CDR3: CASSLGGSFNQPQHF
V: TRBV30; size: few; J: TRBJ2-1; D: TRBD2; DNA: TGTGCCTGGACTAGCGGGAGGGCCCTTAATGAGCAGTTCTTC; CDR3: CAWTSGRALNEQFF
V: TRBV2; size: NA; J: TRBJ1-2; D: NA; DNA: TGTGCCAGCAGCCCTTCACGTGGAGGGGTCTTGAACTATGGCTACACCTTC; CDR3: CASSPSRGGVLNYGYTF
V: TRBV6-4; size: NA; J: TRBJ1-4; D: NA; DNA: TGTGCCAGCAGCCCTCAGCTAGGGGCTGAAAAACTGTTTTTT; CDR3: CASSPQLGAEKLFF
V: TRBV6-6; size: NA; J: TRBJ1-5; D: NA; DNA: TGTGCCAGCAGTAAAGGACAGAGCAATCAGCCCCAGCATTTT; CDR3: CASSKGQSNQPQHF
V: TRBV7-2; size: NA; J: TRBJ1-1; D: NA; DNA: TGTGCCTGGGCCGGGGGCATGAACACTGAAGCTTTCTTT; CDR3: CAWAGGMNTEAFF
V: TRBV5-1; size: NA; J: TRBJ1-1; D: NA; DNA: TGCGCCAGCAGCTTGGGGGCCGTCACTGAAGCTTTCTTT; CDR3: CASSLGAVTEAFF
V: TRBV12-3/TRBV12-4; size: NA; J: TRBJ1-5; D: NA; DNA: TGTGCCAGCAGCGGGGGAAATCAGCCCCAGCATTTT; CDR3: CASSGGNQPQHF
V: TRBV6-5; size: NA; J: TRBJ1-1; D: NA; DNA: TGTGCCAGCAAGTTGGATCCGAACACTGAAGCTTTCTTT; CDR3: CASKLDPNTEAFF